Listed here are 5 T cell receptor beta chains from one sample, sequenced in a study of blood T cell repertoires in COVID-19. The data were produced by immunoSEQ multiplex PCR, yet TCRdb's version contains in-frame clones alone and is incomplete. The table records roughly 56,000 clones, about 92% of them present only once. Sequenced: peripheral blood. The source of these receptors is a man aged 50 to 59 with active COVID-19.

The chain combines TRBV11-1 with TRBJ2-4; TRBD1 aligns across 10 bases. The length of the CDR3 is 15 residues. In germline, CDR1 is SGHAT, CDR2 FQDESV (reference sequence). The trim removed 5 bases at V and 5 bases at J, leaving 6 bases unmatched. This CDR3 is CASSRFGQGENIQYF. In nucleotides, the CDR3 is TGTGCCAGCAGCCGATTCGGACAGGGGGAAAACATTCAGTACTTC.

CDR3 protein: CASSQDYGTSTDTQYF. The DNA of the CDR3 is TGCGCCAGCAGCCAAGATTACGGGACTAGCACAGATACGCAGTATTTT. The chain is built from TRBV4-1 and TRBJ2-3; perhaps TRBD2 as D (6 bases). Trimming took 0 bases from V and 0 from J, leaving 10 bases between them. Germline CDR1 is MGHRA and CDR2 is YSYEKL. CDR3 length: 16 residues.

The chain uses TRBV12-3 or TRBV12-4 and TRBJ2-7, with 7 bases that match TRBD1. Trimming cost V 5 bases and J 6 bases; bases outside gene matches: 7. CDR3 length: 13 amino acids. The chain's CDR3 is CASSPRTGGEQYF. CDR3 DNA: TGTGCCAGCAGTCCAAGGACAGGCGGCGAGCAGTACTTC.

J is TRBJ2-3 and V is TRBV9, with 8 bases fitting TRBD2. The CDR3 is 15 amino acids. Germline trimming cut 6 bases from V and 6 bases from J; bases unmatched to any gene: 12. Per germline, CDR1 SGDLS and CDR2 YYNGEE. CDR3 in DNA: TGTGCCAGCAACCCAGAGGGGACTAGGGGGGATACGCAGTATTTT. Translating gives CASNPEGTRGDTQYF.

This chain connects TRBV4-2 to TRBJ2-1, with TRBD2 matching 10 bases. Looked up from germline, CDR1 is LGHNA and CDR2 is YNFKEQ. The junction had 10 bases not matched to a gene; V was cut back by 1 base and J by 4 bases. This CDR3 comprises 18 residues. The CDR3 DNA is TGTGCCAGCAGCCAAGTAGGGGCTAGCGGGAGTTTATACAATGAGCAGTTCTTC. Protein: CASSQVGASGSLYNEQFF.